This TCR beta chain originates from a study of tumor-infiltrating lymphocytes in primary liver carcinoma. The investigators made TCR beta cDNA from approximately 510 ng total RNA, using a constant-region primer. Libraries for TCR beta were built through three nested multiplex PCR rounds, which together made up a slightly modified ARM-PCR procedure. The opening two PCR rounds, approximately 10 cycles each, paired TRBV1-TRBV30 forward primers with a C-beta reverse primer. A single record per CDR3 protein comes from TCRdb applying MiXCR to the multiplex PCR reads. The sample includes more than 70,000 distinct CDR3 sequences, around 70% of them seen just once. Per the germline V gene, CDR1 is SEHNR and CDR2 is FQNEAQ (reference sequence). CDR3 size: 13 residues. V was clipped by 1 base and J by 4 bases, with 7 bases between them. Without any cell sorting, about 18-30 mg of bulk tissue yielded co-extracted RNA and DNA.

The source material was liver tumor tissue from sampling region 1. Indicated subset: tumor region T1, superior pole. The V gene is TRBV7-9, the J gene TRBJ1-1; D not certain. The sequence was collected from a middle-aged man with primary liver carcinoma and hepatitis B virus infection. As DNA, the CDR3 is TGTGCCAGCAGCTTAGGCGAAGGCACTGAAGCTTTCTTT. Protein sequence: CASSLGEGTEAFF.